One sample yielded the 14 T cell receptor beta chains listed below, sequenced in a study of blood T cell repertoires in COVID-19. Using immunoSEQ multiplex PCR, the repertoire was profiled, and TCRdb retains in-frame clones only, with some absent. Found here are a few hundred thousand clones, approximately 81% of them singletons; the top ten hold approximately 3.1%. The specimen sequenced was peripheral blood. The receptor source for this set is a woman aged 18 to 35 with acute or convalescent COVID-19.

CDR3 in DNA: TGTGCCATCAGTGTCGGCGGACAGAACTACGAGCAGTACTTC. Residues: CAISVGGQNYEQYF. The chain is built from TRBV10-3 and TRBJ2-7; TRBD1 might be the D (6 bases). Deletions cut 4 bases from V and 3 bases from J, with 13 bases between. CDR1 and CDR2 from the germline V gene are ENHRY and SYGVKD. CDR3 length: 14 amino acids.

V and J are TRBV9 and TRBJ2-3; 7 nucleotides match TRBD2. The V gene end was trimmed by 0 bases and the J gene end by 1 base; junction bases not matched to a gene: 8. CDR3 size: 17 residues. Germline V lookup: CDR1 SGDLS, CDR2 YYNGEE. The chain's CDR3 is CASSVDRGRAGTDTQYF. The CDR3 DNA sequence: TGTGCCAGCAGCGTAGATAGAGGGAGGGCCGGCACAGATACGCAGTATTTT.

This rearrangement joins TRBV7-9 to TRBJ1-1; tentative D call: TRBD1 (6 bases). V dropped 2 bases and J dropped 2 bases, with 12 bases sitting between them. The CDR3 consists of 15 residues. Per germline, CDR1 SEHNR and CDR2 FQNEAQ (reference sequence). The DNA for the CDR3 is TGTGCCAGCAGCTTACAGACAGGTTTTAACACTGAAGCTTTCTTT. This encodes CASSLQTGFNTEAFF.

A few counts support this clone. The chain employs TRBV5-1 and TRBJ2-2; 14 nucleotides align to TRBD2. The CDR3 covers 14 residues. The V segment lost 7 bases and the J segment 9 bases; nucleotides outside the gene matches: 5. CDR1 and CDR2 from the germline V gene are SGHRS and YFSETQ. The CDR3 DNA follows: TGCGCCAGCGGGACTAGCGGGAGTAGTCGGGAGCTGTTTTTT. Its translation: CASGTSGSSRELFF.

The chain joins TRBV30 to TRBJ1-1; possible D gene TRBD1, 5 bases. Germline values: CDR1 GTSNPN, CDR2 SVGIG (reference sequence). CDR3 length equals 13 residues. With 2 bases removed from V and 1 base from J, the gap between germline ends came to 8 bases. Here the CDR3 reads CAWSQGQNTEAFF. The CDR3 DNA sequence: TGTGCCTGGAGTCAGGGTCAGAACACTGAAGCTTTCTTT.

Of note for this clone: The germline gene is not matched at one end of the junction; a read error may be the cause. V usage is TRBV12-3 or TRBV12-4 and J usage is TRBJ1-2, with 8 bases aligning to TRBD1. This CDR3 region has 13 residues. In DNA form, the CDR3 reads TGTGCCCGCAGTCAAACGCGACAGGGGTGGGACACCTTC. Translated, it gives CARSQTRQGWDTF.

The chain joins TRBV15 to TRBJ1-1; D unclear. V was shortened by 0 bases and J by 1 base, with 9 bases between the two germline ends. Germline values: CDR1 LNHNV, CDR2 YYDKDF (reference sequence). CDR3 size: 15 residues. This chain's CDR3 is CATSRDVGRNTEAFF. For the CDR3, the DNA is TGTGCCACCAGCAGAGATGTTGGCCGGAACACTGAAGCTTTCTTT.

The J gene is TRBJ2-1, the V gene TRBV19; 8 positions match TRBD1. The CDR3 extends over 15 amino acids. J was trimmed by 2 bases and V by 7 bases; bases with no gene match: 7. Germline CDR1 is LNHDA and CDR2 is SQIVND (reference sequence). CDR3 bases: TGTGCCAGTACCCTGGACAGGGCTACCTACAATGAGCAGTTCTTC. It is translated as CASTLDRATYNEQFF.

The genes are TRBV27 and TRBJ2-1, with 9 bases matching TRBD2. V lost 5 bases and J lost 10; bases outside the gene matches: 6. Germline V gene sequence: CDR1 MNHEY, CDR2 SMNVEV (reference sequence). The CDR3 runs 13 residues. Here the CDR3 DNA reads TGTGCCAGCAGTCCCCCGACTAGCGGAGAGCAGTTCTTC. Translating it yields CASSPPTSGEQFF.

The chain carries TRBV4-3 and TRBJ2-4; no definite D call. Germline loops: CDR1 LGHNA, CDR2 YSLEER. The CDR3 has 14 amino acids. Trimming pared 5 bases from V and 3 bases from J, leaving 11 bases between. CDR3 DNA sequence: TGCGCCAGCAGCGAATCCGTCGGCAAAAACATTCAGTACTTC. Translated: CASSESVGKNIQYF.

This clone has just one count. V usage is TRBV29-1 and J usage is TRBJ2-1; TRBD2 is a possible D gene (7 bases). Trimming pared 7 bases from V and 0 bases from J, leaving 22 bases between. The germline V gene has CDR1 SQVTM and CDR2 ANQGSEA. The CDR3 has 17 amino acids. DNA for the CDR3: TGCAGCGGGGGGGCCTCTAGCGGACCTAGCTCCTACAATGAGCAGTTCTTC. Translation gives CSGGASSGPSSYNEQFF.

This clone was counted between two and nine times. CDR3 region: CASSLSSGRVGGEQFF. CDR3 bases: TGTGCCAGCAGCTTATCTAGCGGGAGGGTTGGCGGTGAGCAGTTCTTC. The chain is built from TRBV7-6 and TRBJ2-1; 12 positions match TRBD2. CDR1 and CDR2 (germline): SGHVS, FNYEAQ. V was pared by 2 bases and J by 9 bases, with 8 bases of the junction left unmatched. There are 16 residues in the CDR3.

The genes are TRBV7-9 and TRBJ2-1; 8 positions match TRBD2. The CDR3 is 14 residues long. V was clipped by 5 bases and J by 9 bases; unmatched bases: 9. Germline lookup yields CDR1 SEHNR and CDR2 FQNEAQ (reference sequence). In nucleotides, the CDR3 is TGTGCCAGCAGCCCGAGGGTCAGCGGGGGTGAGCAGTTCTTC. Translated, it gives CASSPRVSGGEQFF. The entire variable domain, with the rest obtained from reference TRBV7-9 and TRBJ2-1, is as follows: DTGVSQNPRHKITKRGQNVTFRCDPISEHNRLYWYRQTLGQGPEFLTYFQNEAQLEKSRLLSDRFSAERPKGSFSTLEIQRTEQGDSAMYLCASSPRVSGGEQFFGPGTRLTVL.

V usage is TRBV7-2 and J usage is TRBJ2-5, with TRBD1 as a possible D gene (6 bases). Trimming removed 1 base at V and 4 bases at J, with 22 bases between. There are 18 residues in the CDR3. Germline V gives CDR1 SGHTA, CDR2 FQGNSA. CDR3 nucleotide sequence: TGTGCCAGCAGCTTAGTAACCGGCAGGGGCCTCCGGTTAGAGACCCAGTACTTC. As protein: CASSLVTGRGLRLETQYF.